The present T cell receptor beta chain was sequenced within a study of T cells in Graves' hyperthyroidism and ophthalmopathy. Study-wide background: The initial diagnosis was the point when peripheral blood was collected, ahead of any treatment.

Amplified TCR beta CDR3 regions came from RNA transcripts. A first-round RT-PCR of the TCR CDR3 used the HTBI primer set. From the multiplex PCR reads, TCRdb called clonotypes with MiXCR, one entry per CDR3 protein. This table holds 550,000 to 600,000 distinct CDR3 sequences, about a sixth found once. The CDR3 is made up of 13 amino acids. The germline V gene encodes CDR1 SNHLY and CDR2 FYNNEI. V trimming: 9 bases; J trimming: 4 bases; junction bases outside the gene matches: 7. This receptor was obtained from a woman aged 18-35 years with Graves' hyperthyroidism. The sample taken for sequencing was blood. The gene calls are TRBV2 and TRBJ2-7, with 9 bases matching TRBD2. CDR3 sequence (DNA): TGTGCCAGTGCACTAGCGGGTGTTTACGAGCAGTACTTC. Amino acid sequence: CASALAGVYEQYF. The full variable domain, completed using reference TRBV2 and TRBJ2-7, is EPEVTQTPSHQVTQMGQEVILRCVPISNHLYFYWYRQILGQKVEFLVSFYNNEISEKSEIFDDQFSVERPDGSNFTLKIRSTKLEDSAMYFCASALAGVYEQYFGPGTRLTVT.